This section outlines one T cell receptor beta chain sequence together with its context. Germline CDR1 reads SGDLS; CDR2 reads YYNGEE. This CDR3 comprises 16 residues. The V gene end was trimmed by 2 bases and the J gene end by 5 bases; junction bases not matched to a gene: 7. Related graft donors supplied nonmyeloablative bone marrow transplants, and mixed chimerism was transient. The data derive from a study of Tregs in tolerant kidney transplant recipients. Some clones are missing from TCRdb's copy, which holds only in-frame ones; the method was immunoSEQ multiplex PCR. Among 84,000 or so clones listed, roughly 93% were seen once.

The clonotype comes from a human patient who received a combined kidney and bone marrow transplant. T cells may partly derive from the graft donor. This chain uses TRBV9 with TRBJ2-2; 9 nucleotides match TRBD1. The sequencing here drew on CD4+ T cells from blood (PBMCs), taken 12 months after the transplant. The CDR3 here is CASSVRTGEGTGELFF. CDR3 DNA sequence: TGTGCCAGCAGCGTTCGGACAGGGGAGGGAACCGGGGAGCTGTTTTTT.